This T cell receptor beta chain originates from a study of shared clonotypes between healthy human individuals. To note about this clone: What it binds is not known.

Data came from immunoSEQ multiplex PCR; TCRdb stores just in-frame clones and leaves some out. Counted here are about 1.5 million clones, around 98% occurring once; the ten biggest clones make up 0.4% to 0.55%. The CDR3 has 14 residues. Germline values: CDR1 SGHRS, CDR2 YFSETQ. V was cut by 2 bases and J by 0 bases, with 9 bases left in between. The study's findings and limits: Shared across four donors were 4% to 6% of the naive CD4 clonotypes.

The TCR sequence derives from a young man in good health. The chain couples TRBV5-1 to TRBJ2-7; D not certain. Sequencing was carried out using naive CD4+ T cells sorted from blood. Subset indicated: CD45RA+ positively selected. CDR3 residues: CASSFSSVSYEQYF. As DNA, the CDR3 is TGCGCCAGCAGCTTTAGTTCAGTCTCCTACGAGCAGTACTTC.